This T cell receptor (beta chain) was captured in a study of T cells in Graves' hyperthyroidism and ophthalmopathy. Trimming stripped 1 base from V and 4 bases from J, with 13 bases between. Germline CDR1 SGHTA, CDR2 FQGNSA. This CDR3 contains 15 residues. Researchers amplified the TCR beta CDR3 regions from RNA transcripts. The primer set for the first-round RT-PCR of the TCR CDR3 was HTBI. In TCRdb, the multiplex PCR reads were re-called with MiXCR into one record per CDR3 protein. The table lists 250,000 to 350,000 distinct CDR3 sequences, 15% to 20% of them singletons, with approximately 35% in the top ten. This clonotype was observed a handful of times.

This chain links TRBV7-2 with TRBJ1-2, with TRBD1 as a possible D gene (6 bases). The source material was blood. The TCR sequence derives from a man aged 25 to 40 with Graves' hyperthyroidism. The DNA for the CDR3 is TGTGCCAGCAGCTTAGACGGGGGAGGGGGCTATGGCTACACCTTC. Translating it yields CASSLDGGGGYGYTF.